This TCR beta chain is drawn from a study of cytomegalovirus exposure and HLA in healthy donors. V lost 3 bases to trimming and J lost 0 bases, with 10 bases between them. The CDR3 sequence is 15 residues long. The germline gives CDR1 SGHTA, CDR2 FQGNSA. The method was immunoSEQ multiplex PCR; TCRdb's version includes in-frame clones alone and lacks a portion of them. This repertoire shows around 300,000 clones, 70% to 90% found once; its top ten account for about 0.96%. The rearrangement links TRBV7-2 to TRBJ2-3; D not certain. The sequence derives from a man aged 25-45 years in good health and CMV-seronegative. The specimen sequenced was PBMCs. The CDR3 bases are TGTGCCAGCAGCTTCCGGATGACTAGCACAGATACGCAGTATTTT. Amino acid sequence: CASSFRMTSTDTQYF.